Included here is one T cell receptor (beta chain) sequence, with context. With the read ending 3 residues before the CDR3 end, the germline J gene is used to fill in that end. This sample was included in a study of T cells in women clearing cervical HPV infection. Measured with immunoSEQ multiplex PCR; TCRdb has only the in-frame clones, and not every one. The specimen's table records about 30,000 clones. The CDR3 runs 14 residues. The junction had 6 bases not matched to a gene; V was cut back by 0 bases and J by 7 bases. Germline V gene lookup returns CDR1 DFQATT and CDR2 SNEGSKA (reference sequence).

Specimen: blood buffy coat. The source of this sequence is a woman between 18 and 75 years old with a cervical HPV16 infection that either progressed to CIN3+ or cleared (not recorded which). The rearrangement links TRBV20-1 to TRBJ2-5; TRBD2 matches 9 bases. CDR3 sequence: CSARERRGGLTQYF. The sequenced CDR3 bases are TGCAGTGCTAGAGAACGGCGGGGGGGGCTGACC.